This TCR beta chain is drawn from a study of CXCR3-negative and CXCR3-positive naive CD8 T cells. Study in general: A total of roughly 140 million TRB reads was generated, with about 1.5 +/- 0.3 million per library. General study findings and limits: CXCR3-expressing naive cells carried TRB CDR3s more hydrophobic than those of CXCR3-negative naive cells. Memory cells differed in TRBV-TRBJ usage, but naive CXCR3-negative and CXCR3-positive cells had similar usage. Memory CD8+ cells showed much lower diversity, while both naive subsets were comparably high.

CDR1 and CDR2 (germline): KGHSH, LQKENI. CDR3 length: 14 amino acids. Those CD8+ T cells considered naive were CD45RO-CCR7+CD27+CD95-. Via 5' RACE with UMI labels, TRB cDNA libraries were prepared. From the 5' RACE reads, TCRdb lists one entry per CDR3 protein and no DNA. This sample contains more than 80,000 distinct CDR3 sequences. To note about this clonotype: Its antigen is as yet unknown.

V gene TRBV18 combines with J gene TRBJ2-2. Sequenced input: naive CXCR3+ CD8+ T cells from blood. Subset of the sample: CD45RO-CCR7+CD27+CD95- naive CD8+ T cells expressing CXCR3 (TNR3+). This TCR derives from a human donor in good health. Some clones in this sample may be carry-over from other donors' samples. The chain's CDR3 is CASSPPMNTGELFF.